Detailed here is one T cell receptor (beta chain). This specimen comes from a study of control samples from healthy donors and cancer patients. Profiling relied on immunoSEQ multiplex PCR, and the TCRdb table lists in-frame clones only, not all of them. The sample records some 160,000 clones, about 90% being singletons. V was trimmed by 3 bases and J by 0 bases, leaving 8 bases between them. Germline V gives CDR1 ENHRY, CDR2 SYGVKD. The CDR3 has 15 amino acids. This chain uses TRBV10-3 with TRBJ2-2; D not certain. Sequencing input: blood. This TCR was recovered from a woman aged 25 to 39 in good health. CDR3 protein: CAISEGAANTGELFF. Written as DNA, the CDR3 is TGTGCCATCAGTGAAGGAGCAGCGAACACCGGGGAGCTGTTTTTT.